This T cell receptor beta chain was documented in a study of esophageal squamous cell carcinoma under preoperative chemotherapy. Broader study findings: Peripheral T cells showed a significant TCR diversity increase after chemotherapy, unlike tumor-infiltrating lymphocytes.

Time point: before preoperative PTX-NDP chemotherapy. This clonotype was picked up a small number of times. The antigen is unknown. TCRdb redid the calling of the PCR reads with MiXCR, one entry per CDR3 protein. The table lists tens of thousands of distinct CDR3 sequences, under 60% of them singletons, with about 12% in the top ten. Sampling was done from a patient given preoperative chemotherapy. The receptor's source is a human donor with esophageal squamous cell carcinoma. The donor label of this sample is uncertain.

DNA for the CDR3: TGCAGTGCCGCCTCCCGCGGCCGTCAGTTCTTC. Protein product: CSAASRGRQFF. The J gene is TRBJ2-1, the V gene TRBV20-1; D is ambiguous. Looked up from germline, CDR1 is DFQATT and CDR2 is SNEGSKA (reference sequence). The V gene lost 6 bases and the J gene lost 13 bases, with 16 bases spanning the gap. This CDR3 contains 11 residues.